What follows are 11 T cell receptor beta chains derived from one specimen sequenced in a study of blood T cell repertoires in COVID-19. Profiled with immunoSEQ multiplex PCR; TCRdb holds only in-frame clones, not every one. The table shows around 200,000 clones, with roughly four fifths occurring only once. Sequencing used peripheral blood. Source of these receptors: a human donor in a cohort sampled during active COVID-19.

This chain connects TRBV9 to TRBJ2-2; 10 bases line up with TRBD1. Unmatched junction bases numbered 8, after V lost 4 bases and J lost 5 bases. The germline V gene encodes CDR1 SGDLS and CDR2 YYNGEE. The CDR3 is 16 residues long. The DNA for the CDR3 is TGTGCCAGCAGCTCTAGGGGACAGGGGAGAACCGGGGAGCTGTTTTTT. Its translation is CASSSRGQGRTGELFF.

The sample holds one count of this clone. Other DNA sequences in this specimen translate into the identical CDR3. CDR3 protein: CASSLGTANTGELFF. In DNA form, the CDR3 reads TGTGCCAGCAGCTTAGGGACAGCGAACACCGGGGAGCTGTTTTTT. The gene calls are TRBV13 and TRBJ2-2; a possible D gene is TRBD1 (5 bases). V was pared by 0 bases and J by 0 bases, with 5 bases between. Germline V gene lookup returns CDR1 PRHDT and CDR2 FYEKMQ (reference sequence). This CDR3 contains 15 residues.

This clone was recorded a few times. This chain connects TRBV29-1 to TRBJ2-1; 7 bases align to TRBD1. The CDR3 length is 13 residues. Germline V lookup: CDR1 SQVTM, CDR2 ANQGSEA. V trimming: 5 bases; J trimming: 8 bases; junction bases outside the gene matches: 9. The chain's CDR3 is CSVYGLGGDEQFF. CDR3 in DNA: TGCAGCGTTTACGGCTTAGGGGGCGATGAGCAGTTCTTC.

The V call is TRBV29-1, the J call TRBJ1-2, with D perhaps TRBD1 (5 bases). The germline V gene encodes CDR1 SQVTM and CDR2 ANQGSEA. V was trimmed by 5 bases and J by 1 base, leaving 8 bases between them. This CDR3 has 12 residues. CDR3 bases: TGCAGCGTTTTGACAGATAACTATGGCTACACCTTC. This encodes CSVLTDNYGYTF.

The V and J genes are TRBV5-1 and TRBJ2-2; 12 bases line up with TRBD2. The CDR3 runs 17 residues. Germline CDR1 is SGHRS and CDR2 is YFSETQ. V shed 6 bases and J 7 bases; nucleotides not matched to a gene: 13. The CDR3 reads CASTDQPTSGGIGELFF. CDR3 coding DNA: TGCGCCAGCACCGACCAGCCGACTAGCGGGGGAATCGGGGAGCTGTTTTTT.

J is TRBJ2-1 and V is TRBV7-9; TRBD2 agrees at 11 bases. This CDR3 spans 14 amino acids. The germline CDR1 and CDR2 sequences are SEHNR and FQNEAQ (reference sequence). Trimming cost V 5 bases and J 8 bases; bases outside gene matches: 5. DNA for the CDR3: TGTGCCAGCAGCCCTGGGACTAGCGGCTATGAGCAGTTCTTC. Protein sequence: CASSPGTSGYEQFF.

The table lists this clone with a count of one. The chain uses TRBV30 and TRBJ2-7; 7 nucleotides match TRBD2. With V trimmed by 4 bases and J by 3 bases, 9 bases remained unmatched. The CDR3 is made up of 14 amino acids. Germline assignment: CDR1 GTSNPN and CDR2 SVGIG (reference sequence). The CDR3 sequence is CAWKGGKSDYEQYF. DNA for the CDR3: TGTGCCTGGAAGGGAGGGAAAAGCGACTACGAGCAGTACTTC.

The CDR3 loop reads CASSKGGPEDSNQPQHF. DNA for the CDR3: TGTGCCAGCAGCAAGGGCGGGCCAGAAGATAGCAATCAGCCCCAGCATTTT. J is TRBJ1-5 and V is TRBV7-3; D is undetermined. This CDR3 is 17 amino acids long. Looked up from germline, CDR1 is SGHTA and CDR2 is FQGTGA. V was shortened by 5 bases and J by 0 bases, with 17 bases between the two germline ends.

The rearrangement uses TRBV30 and TRBJ2-1, with a possible D match to TRBD1 (5 bases). Between the trimmed V and J ends, which lost 0 bases and 10 bases, there was a span of 16 bases. Germline V CDR1 and CDR2: GTSNPN, SVGIG (reference sequence). The CDR3 runs 14 residues. Here the CDR3 reads CAWSVGRLTGEQFF. The CDR3, as DNA: TGTGCCTGGAGTGTAGGCAGACTCACAGGCGAGCAGTTCTTC.

This chain connects TRBV19 to TRBJ1-6, with 8 bases matching TRBD1. Germline CDR1 reads LNHDA; CDR2 reads SQIVND (reference sequence). V shed 10 bases, J shed 7 bases, and the junction held 6 bases outside the gene matches. This CDR3 contains 13 residues. The CDR3 is CATNDRGNSPLHF. The CDR3 DNA follows: TGTGCCACAAACGACAGGGGCAATTCACCCCTCCACTTT. The full variable domain, rest sourced from reference TRBV19 and TRBJ1-6, is DGGITQSPKYLFRKEGQNVTLSCEQNLNHDAMYWYRQDPGQGLRLIYYSQIVNDFQKGDIAEGYSVSREKKESFPLTVTSAQKNPTAFYLCATNDRGNSPLHFGNGTRLTVT.

This clone is a singleton in its sample. Written as DNA, the CDR3 is TGTGCCAGCAGCGCCGGGACAGGGAAGATCGGGGAGCTGTTTTTT. As protein: CASSAGTGKIGELFF. V is TRBV5-4 and J is TRBJ2-2; 9 bases are shared with TRBD1. Germline assignment: CDR1 SGHNT and CDR2 YYREEE (reference sequence). The CDR3 loop spans 15 amino acids. Trimming cost V 4 bases and J 7 bases; bases outside gene matches: 8.